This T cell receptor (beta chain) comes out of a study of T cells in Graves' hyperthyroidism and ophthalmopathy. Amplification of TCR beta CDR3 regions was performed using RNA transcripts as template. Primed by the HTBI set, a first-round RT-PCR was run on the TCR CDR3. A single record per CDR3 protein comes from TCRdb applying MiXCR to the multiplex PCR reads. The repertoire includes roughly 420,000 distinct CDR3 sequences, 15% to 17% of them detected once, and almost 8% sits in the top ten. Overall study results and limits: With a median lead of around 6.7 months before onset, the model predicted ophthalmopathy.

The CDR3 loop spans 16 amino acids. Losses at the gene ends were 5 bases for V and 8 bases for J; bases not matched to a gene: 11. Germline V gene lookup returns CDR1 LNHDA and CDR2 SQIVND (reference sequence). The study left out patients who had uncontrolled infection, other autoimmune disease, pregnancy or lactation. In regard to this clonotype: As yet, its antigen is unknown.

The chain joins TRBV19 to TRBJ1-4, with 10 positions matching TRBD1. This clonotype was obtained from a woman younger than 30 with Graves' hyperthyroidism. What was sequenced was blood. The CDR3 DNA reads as TGTGCCAGTAGTGTGGCGAGACAGGGGGCTCGAGAAAAACTGTTTTTT. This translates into CASSVARQGAREKLFF.